This TCR beta chain was captured by sequencing in a study of control samples from healthy donors and cancer patients. The protocol was immunoSEQ multiplex PCR, while the TCRdb copy is restricted to in-frame clones and leaves out a portion. The sample records around 100,000 clones, about 90% being singletons. This CDR3 is 15 amino acids long. The V and J ends lost 0 bases and 4 bases respectively, with 10 bases between them. Per the germline V gene, CDR1 is KGHSH and CDR2 is LQKENI. This chain uses TRBV18 with TRBJ1-5, with a possible D match to TRBD1 (5 bases). Sequencing was done on a sample of blood. This TCR derives from a woman in her forties or fifties in good health. CDR3 residues: CASSPPLGGNQPQHF. CDR3 DNA: TGTGCCAGCTCACCACCCTTGGGGGGAAATCAGCCCCAGCATTTT.